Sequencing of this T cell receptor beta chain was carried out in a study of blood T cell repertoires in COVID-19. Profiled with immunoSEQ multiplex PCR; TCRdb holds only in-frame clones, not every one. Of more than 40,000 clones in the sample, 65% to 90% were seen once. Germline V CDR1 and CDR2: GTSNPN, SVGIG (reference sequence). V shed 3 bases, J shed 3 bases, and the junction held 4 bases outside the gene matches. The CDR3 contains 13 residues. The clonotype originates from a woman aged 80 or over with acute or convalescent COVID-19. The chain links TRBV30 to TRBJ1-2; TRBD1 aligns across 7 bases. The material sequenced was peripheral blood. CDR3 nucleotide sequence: TGTGCCTGGAGCAGGACAGGCTACTATGGCTACACCTTC. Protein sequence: CAWSRTGYYGYTF.